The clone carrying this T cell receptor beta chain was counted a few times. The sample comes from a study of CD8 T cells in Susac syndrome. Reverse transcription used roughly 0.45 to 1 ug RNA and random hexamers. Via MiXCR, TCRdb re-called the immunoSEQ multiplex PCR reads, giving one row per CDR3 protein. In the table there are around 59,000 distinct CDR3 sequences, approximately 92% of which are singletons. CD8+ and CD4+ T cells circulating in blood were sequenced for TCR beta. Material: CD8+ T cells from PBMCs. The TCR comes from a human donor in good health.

CDR3 sequence: CASSPSNEQFF. In DNA, the CDR3 is TGTGCCAGCTCACCCTCGAATGAGCAGTTCTTC. This rearrangement joins TRBV18 to TRBJ2-1; D is uncertain. There are 11 residues in the CDR3. Trimming took 3 bases from V and 7 from J, leaving 4 bases between them. Per germline, CDR1 KGHSH and CDR2 LQKENI.